The clone carrying this T cell receptor (beta chain) was observed a handful of times. Its antigen is as yet unknown. The sample belongs to a study of T cells after yellow fever vaccination. Findings and caveats of the study: Contaminants from the bulk population, in the form of abundant clonotypes, could be found in FACS-sorted repertoires.

The CDR3 has 12 amino acids. The J segment lost 10 bases and the V segment lost 7 bases, leaving 6 bases of the junction unmatched. CDR1 SGHRS and CDR2 YFSETQ come from the germline V gene. TCRdb re-called the 5' RACE reads through MiXCR, storing one row per CDR3 protein. Among around 340,000 distinct CDR3 sequences listed, approximately 9% were seen once. The genes are TRBV5-1 and TRBJ2-2; 8 bases line up with TRBD1. This clonotype was sampled from a man aged 18 to 29 who received the YFV17D yellow fever vaccine. This specimen was PBMCs, taken on the day of the first yellow fever vaccination. CDR3 sequence reads: CASGQGALELFF. CDR3 sequence (DNA): TGCGCCAGCGGCCAGGGGGCCCTGGAGCTGTTTTTT.